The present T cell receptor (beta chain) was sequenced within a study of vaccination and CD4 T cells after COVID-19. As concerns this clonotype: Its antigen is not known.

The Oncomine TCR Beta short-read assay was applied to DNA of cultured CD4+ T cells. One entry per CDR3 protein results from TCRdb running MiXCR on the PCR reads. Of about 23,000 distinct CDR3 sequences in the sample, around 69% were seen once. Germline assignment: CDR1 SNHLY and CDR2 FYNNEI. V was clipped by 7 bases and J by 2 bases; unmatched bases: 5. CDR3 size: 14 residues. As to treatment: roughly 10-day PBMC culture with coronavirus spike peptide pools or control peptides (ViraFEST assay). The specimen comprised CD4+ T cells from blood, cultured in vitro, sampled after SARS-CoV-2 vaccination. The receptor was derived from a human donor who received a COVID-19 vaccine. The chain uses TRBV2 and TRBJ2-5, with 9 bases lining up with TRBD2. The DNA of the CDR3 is TGTGCCAGCACTCTCCTAGCGGGGCAAGAGACCCAGTACTTC. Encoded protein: CASTLLAGQETQYF.